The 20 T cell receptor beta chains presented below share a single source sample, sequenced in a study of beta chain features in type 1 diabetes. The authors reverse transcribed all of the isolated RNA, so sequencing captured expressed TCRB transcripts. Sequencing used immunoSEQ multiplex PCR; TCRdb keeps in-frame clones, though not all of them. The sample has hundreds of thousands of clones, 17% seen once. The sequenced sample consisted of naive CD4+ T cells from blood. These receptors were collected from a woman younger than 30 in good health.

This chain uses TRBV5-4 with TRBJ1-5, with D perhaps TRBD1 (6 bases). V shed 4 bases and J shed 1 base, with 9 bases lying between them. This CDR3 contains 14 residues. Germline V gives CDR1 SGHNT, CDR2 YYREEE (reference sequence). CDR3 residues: CASSIQGSNQPQHF. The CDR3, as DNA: TGTGCCAGCAGCATACAGGGAAGCAATCAGCCCCAGCATTTT.

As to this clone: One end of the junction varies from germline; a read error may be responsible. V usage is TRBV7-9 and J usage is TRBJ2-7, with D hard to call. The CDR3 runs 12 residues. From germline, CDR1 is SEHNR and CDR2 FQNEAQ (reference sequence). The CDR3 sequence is CPSSLAQYEQYF. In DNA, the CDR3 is TGTCCCAGCAGCTTAGCTCAGTACGAGCAGTACTTC.

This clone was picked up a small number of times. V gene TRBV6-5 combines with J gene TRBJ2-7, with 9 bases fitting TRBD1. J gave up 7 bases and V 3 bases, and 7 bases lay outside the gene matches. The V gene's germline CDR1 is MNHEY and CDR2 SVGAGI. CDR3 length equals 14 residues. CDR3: CASSYQQGAGEQYF. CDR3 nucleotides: TGTGCCAGCAGTTATCAACAGGGGGCGGGGGAGCAGTACTTC.

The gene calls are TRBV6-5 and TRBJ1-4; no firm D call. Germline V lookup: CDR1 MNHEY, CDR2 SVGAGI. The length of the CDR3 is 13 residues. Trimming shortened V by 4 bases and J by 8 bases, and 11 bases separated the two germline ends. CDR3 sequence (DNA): TGTGCCAGCAGTTCCCTTGGTTTCGAAAAACTGTTTTTT. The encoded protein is CASSSLGFEKLFF.

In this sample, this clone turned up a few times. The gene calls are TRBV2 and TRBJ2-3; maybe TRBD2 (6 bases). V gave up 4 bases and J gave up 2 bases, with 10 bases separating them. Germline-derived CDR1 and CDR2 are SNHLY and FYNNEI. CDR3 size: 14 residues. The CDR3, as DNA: TGTGCCAGCAGTGTCCGGACTATCACAGATACGCAGTATTTT. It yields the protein CASSVRTITDTQYF.

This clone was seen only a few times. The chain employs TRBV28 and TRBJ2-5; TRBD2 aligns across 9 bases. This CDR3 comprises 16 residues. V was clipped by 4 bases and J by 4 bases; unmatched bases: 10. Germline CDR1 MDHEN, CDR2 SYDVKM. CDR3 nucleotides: TGTGCCAGCAGTTCCCCGGGTAGCGGGAGAGCAGAGACCCAGTACTTC. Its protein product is CASSSPGSGRAETQYF.

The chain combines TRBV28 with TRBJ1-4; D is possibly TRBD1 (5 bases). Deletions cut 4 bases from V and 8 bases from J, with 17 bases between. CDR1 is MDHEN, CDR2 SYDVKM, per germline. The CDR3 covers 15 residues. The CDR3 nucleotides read TGTGCCAGCAGTTCCCCGCAGGGAGGACACGAAAAACTGTTTTTT. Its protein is CASSSPQGGHEKLFF.

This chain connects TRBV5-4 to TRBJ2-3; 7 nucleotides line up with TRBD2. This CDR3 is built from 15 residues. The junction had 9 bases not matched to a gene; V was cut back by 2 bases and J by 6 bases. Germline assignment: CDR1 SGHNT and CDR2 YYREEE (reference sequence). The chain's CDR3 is CASSLIGLAADTQYF. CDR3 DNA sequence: TGTGCCAGCAGCTTAATCGGGCTAGCGGCGGATACGCAGTATTTT.

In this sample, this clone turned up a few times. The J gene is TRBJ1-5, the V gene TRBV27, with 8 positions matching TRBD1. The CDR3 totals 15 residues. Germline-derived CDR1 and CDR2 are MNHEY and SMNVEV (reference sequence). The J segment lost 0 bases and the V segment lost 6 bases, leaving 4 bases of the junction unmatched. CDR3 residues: CASSPQGASNQPQHF. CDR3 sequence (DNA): TGTGCCAGCAGCCCCCAGGGGGCTAGCAATCAGCCCCAGCATTTT.

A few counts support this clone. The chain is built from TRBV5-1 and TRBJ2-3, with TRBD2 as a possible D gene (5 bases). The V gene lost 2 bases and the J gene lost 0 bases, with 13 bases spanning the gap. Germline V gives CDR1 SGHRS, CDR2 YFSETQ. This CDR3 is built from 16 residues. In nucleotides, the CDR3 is TGCGCCAGCAGCTTAGAAGGACTTATGAGCACAGATACGCAGTATTTT. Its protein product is CASSLEGLMSTDTQYF.

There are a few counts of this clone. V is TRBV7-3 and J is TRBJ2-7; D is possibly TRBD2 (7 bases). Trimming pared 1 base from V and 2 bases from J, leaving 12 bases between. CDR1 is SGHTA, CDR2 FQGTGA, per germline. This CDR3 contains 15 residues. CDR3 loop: CASSLIGGVPYEQYF. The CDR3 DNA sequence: TGTGCCAGCAGCTTAATAGGGGGGGTTCCCTACGAGCAGTACTTC.

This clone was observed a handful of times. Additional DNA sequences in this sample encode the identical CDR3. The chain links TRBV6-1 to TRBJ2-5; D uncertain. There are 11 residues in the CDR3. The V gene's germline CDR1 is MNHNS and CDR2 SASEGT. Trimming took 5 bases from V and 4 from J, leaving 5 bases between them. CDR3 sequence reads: CASSQGETQYF. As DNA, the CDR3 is TGTGCCAGCAGTCAAGGAGAGACCCAGTACTTC.

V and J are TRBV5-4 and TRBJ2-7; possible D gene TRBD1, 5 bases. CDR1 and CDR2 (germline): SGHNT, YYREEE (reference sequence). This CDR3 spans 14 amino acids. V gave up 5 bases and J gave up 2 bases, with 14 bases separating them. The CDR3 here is CASSPGITPYEQYF. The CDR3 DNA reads TGTGCCAGCAGTCCAGGGATAACCCCCTACGAGCAGTACTTC.

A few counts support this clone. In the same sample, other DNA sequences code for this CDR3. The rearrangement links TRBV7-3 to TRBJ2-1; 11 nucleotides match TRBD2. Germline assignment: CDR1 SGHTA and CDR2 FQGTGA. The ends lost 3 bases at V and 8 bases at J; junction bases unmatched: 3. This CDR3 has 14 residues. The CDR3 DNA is TGTGCCAGCAGCTTCACTAGCGGGAGCTATGAGCAGTTCTTC. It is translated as CASSFTSGSYEQFF.

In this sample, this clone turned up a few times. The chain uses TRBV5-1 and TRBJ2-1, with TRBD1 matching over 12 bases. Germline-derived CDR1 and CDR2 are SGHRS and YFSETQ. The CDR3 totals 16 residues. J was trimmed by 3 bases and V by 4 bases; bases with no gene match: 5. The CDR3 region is CASSPGTGGVYNEQFF. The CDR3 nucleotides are TGCGCCAGCAGCCCTGGGACAGGGGGCGTCTACAATGAGCAGTTCTTC.

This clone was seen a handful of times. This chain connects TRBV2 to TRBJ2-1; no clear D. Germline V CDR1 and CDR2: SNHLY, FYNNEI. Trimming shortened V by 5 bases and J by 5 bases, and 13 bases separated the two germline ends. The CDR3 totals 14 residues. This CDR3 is CASSPAGGNNEQFF. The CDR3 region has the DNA TGTGCCAGCAGTCCGGCCGGTGGGAACAATGAGCAGTTCTTC.

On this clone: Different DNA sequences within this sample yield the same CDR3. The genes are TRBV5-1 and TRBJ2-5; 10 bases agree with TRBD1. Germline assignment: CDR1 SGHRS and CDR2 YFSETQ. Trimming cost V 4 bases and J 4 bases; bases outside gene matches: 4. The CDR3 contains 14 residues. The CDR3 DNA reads TGCGCCAGCAGCCCACGACAGGGGGCAGAGACCCAGTACTTC. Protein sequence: CASSPRQGAETQYF.

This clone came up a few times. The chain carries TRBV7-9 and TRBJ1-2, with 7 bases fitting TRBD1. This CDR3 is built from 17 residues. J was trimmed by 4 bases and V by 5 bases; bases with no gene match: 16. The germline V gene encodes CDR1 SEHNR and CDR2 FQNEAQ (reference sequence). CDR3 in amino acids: CASSTRQGDRSLYGYTF. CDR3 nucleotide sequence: TGTGCCAGCAGCACCCGCCAGGGGGACAGAAGCCTCTATGGCTACACCTTC. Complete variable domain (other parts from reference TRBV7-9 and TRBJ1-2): DTGVSQNPRHKITKRGQNVTFRCDPISEHNRLYWYRQTLGQGPEFLTYFQNEAQLEKSRLLSDRFSAERPKGSFSTLEIQRTEQGDSAMYLCASSTRQGDRSLYGYTFGSGTRLTVV.

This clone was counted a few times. The CDR3 coding sequence is TGTGCCACGAGAGACAGGGTTCAAGAGACCCAGTACTTC. Amino acids: CATRDRVQETQYF. The rearrangement links TRBV10-3 to TRBJ2-5; 7 bases match TRBD1. CDR3 length: 13 amino acids. Germline loops: CDR1 ENHRY, CDR2 SYGVKD. V gave up 10 bases and J gave up 2 bases; unmatched junction bases: 7.

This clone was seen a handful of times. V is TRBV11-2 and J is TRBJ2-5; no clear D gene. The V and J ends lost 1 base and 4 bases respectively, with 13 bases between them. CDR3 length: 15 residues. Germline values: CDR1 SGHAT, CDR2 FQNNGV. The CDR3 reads CASSLGSVLRETQYF. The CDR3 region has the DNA TGTGCCAGCAGCTTAGGGTCGGTCCTCCGAGAGACCCAGTACTTC.